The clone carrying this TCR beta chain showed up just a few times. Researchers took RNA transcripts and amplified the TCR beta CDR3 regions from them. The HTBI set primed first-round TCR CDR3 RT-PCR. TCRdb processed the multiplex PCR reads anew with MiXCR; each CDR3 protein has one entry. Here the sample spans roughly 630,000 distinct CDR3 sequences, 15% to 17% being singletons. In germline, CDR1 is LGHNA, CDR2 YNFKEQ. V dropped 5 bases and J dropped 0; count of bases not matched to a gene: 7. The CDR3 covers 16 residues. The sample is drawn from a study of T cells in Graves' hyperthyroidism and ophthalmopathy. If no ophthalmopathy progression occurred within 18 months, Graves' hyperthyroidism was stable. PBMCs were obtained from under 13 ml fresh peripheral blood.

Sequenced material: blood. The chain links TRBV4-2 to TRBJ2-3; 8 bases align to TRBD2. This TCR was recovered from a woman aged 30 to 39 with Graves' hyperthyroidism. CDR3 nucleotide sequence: TGTGCCAGCAGCTCACTAGCGGAAACTAGCACAGATACGCAGTATTTT. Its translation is CASSSLAETSTDTQYF.